This T cell receptor (beta chain) was captured in a study of blood T cell repertoires in COVID-19. Original analysis: Quantification of nucleated cells was approximated via reference gene primer amplification. Method: immunoSEQ multiplex PCR; TCRdb's copy keeps in-frame clones and lacks some. The V and J calls and the clone size are those of that table, but D and trimming were determined from the DNA. Here the sample spans about 120,000 clones, approximately 70% being singletons. The source is a woman in her seventies with acute or convalescent COVID-19. The source material was peripheral blood.

The CDR3 coding sequence is TGCAGCTTATCGATGGACAGGGGCCTTAACACTGAAGCTTTCTTT. It specifies CSLSMDRGLNTEAFF. The genes are TRBV29-1 and TRBJ1-1; 9 bases line up with TRBD1. The germline CDR1 and CDR2 sequences are SQVTM and ANQGSEA. This CDR3 contains 15 residues. J lost 2 bases, V lost 8 bases, and 12 bases had no gene match.